The rows below give T cell receptor beta chains drawn from one sample of a study of blood T cell repertoires in COVID-19. The assay was immunoSEQ multiplex PCR, and TCRdb's table has in-frame clones only and misses some. The table shows some 110,000 clones, with 70% to 85% occurring only once. The material sequenced was peripheral blood. These receptor sequences come from a man in his 70s with active or convalescent COVID-19. The CDR3 runs from the conserved cysteine through the conserved F or W. The order of the fields is J gene, V gene, D gene, CDR3 protein, CDR3 DNA. The D gene is left open where the match is weak.

J: TRBJ1-2; V: TRBV5-4; D: .; CDR3: CASSREDRGYTF; DNA: TGTGCCAGCAGCCGGGAGGACAGAGGCTACACCTTC
J: TRBJ2-1; V: TRBV7-9; D: .; CDR3: CASSRGALRRQGYNEQFF; DNA: TGTGCCAGCTCTCGGGGGGCACTCAGGAGACAGGGGTACAATGAGCAGTTCTTC
J: TRBJ2-7; V: TRBV5-6; D: TRBD2; CDR3: CASSRIGTSRAYEQYF; DNA: TGTGCCAGCAGCCGGATCGGGACTAGCAGGGCATACGAGCAGTACTTC
J: TRBJ2-7; V: TRBV5-1; D: TRBD1; CDR3: CASSLGSSGGSYEQYF; DNA: TGCGCCAGCAGCCTTGGTAGCTCAGGGGGCTCCTACGAGCAGTACTTC
J: TRBJ2-3; V: TRBV19; D: TRBD2; CDR3: CASSRLPGLATDTQYF; DNA: TGTGCCAGTAGTAGACTACCGGGACTAGCGACAGATACGCAGTATTTT
J: TRBJ2-7; V: TRBV3-1/TRBV3-2; D: .; CDR3: CASSRGTYEQYF; DNA: TGTGCCAGCAGCCGGGGGACATACGAGCAGTACTTC
J: TRBJ2-7; V: TRBV5-4; D: TRBD2; CDR3: CASSLGAKLAGVEQYF; DNA: TGTGCCAGCAGCTTGGGGGCGAAGCTAGCGGGAGTCGAGCAGTACTTC
J: TRBJ1-5; V: TRBV30; D: TRBD1; CDR3: CAWRAGTGANQPQHF; DNA: TGTGCCTGGAGGGCAGGGACAGGAGCTAATCAGCCCCAGCATTTT
J: TRBJ1-1; V: TRBV7-8; D: TRBD1; CDR3: CASSPGTVSNTEAFF; DNA: TGTGCCAGCAGCCCAGGGACAGTATCGAACACTGAAGCTTTCTTT
J: TRBJ1-2; V: TRBV5-1; D: .; CDR3: CASSFGQPNYGYTF; DNA: TGCGCCAGCAGCTTTGGACAGCCTAACTATGGCTACACCTTC